The sequence of this T cell receptor (beta chain) was determined in a study of post-analysis software for immune sequencing data. About the study: The disease courses spanned relapsing-remitting, secondary progressive and progressive-relapsing forms of multiple sclerosis. Whole-study results and caveats: Four or five TRBV segments were more frequent in patients than controls; TRBV5-6, TRBV5-1 and TRBV20-1 belonged to this group.

Trimming removed 3 bases from V and 4 bases from J; junction bases left unmatched: 6. From germline, CDR1 is SGHRS and CDR2 YFSETQ. The CDR3 totals 14 residues. A remark on this clonotype: The antigen remains undetermined.

Incorporated into the TCR beta cDNA libraries were unique molecular identifiers, which served to reduce PCR and sequencing biases. Yield was 450,000 to 650,000 cDNA molecules from around 0.96 to 9.9 million T cells. From the PCR reads, TCRdb called clonotypes with MiXCR, one entry per CDR3 protein. Of approximately 660,000 distinct CDR3 sequences listed, around 64% were seen once; the top ten hold 10% to 12%. The rearrangement joins TRBV5-1 to TRBJ1-2; 7 bases agree with TRBD1. This receptor was taken from a girl aged 2 to 10 with multiple sclerosis. Sequencing used blood. The CDR3 DNA follows: TGCGCCAGCAGCTGGGAGGGACAGAGCTATGGCTACACCTTC. Its translation: CASSWEGQSYGYTF.